Detailed here is one T cell receptor beta chain. The CDR3 runs 12 residues. Looked up from germline, CDR1 is WSHSY and CDR2 is SAAADI. The ends were cut back, 3 bases at V and 0 bases at J, with 3 bases in the middle. The source of the sample is a study of blood T cell repertoires in COVID-19. The protocol was immunoSEQ multiplex PCR, while the TCRdb copy is restricted to in-frame clones and leaves out a portion. The sample has fewer than 200,000 clones, about 85% seen once. This rearrangement joins TRBV10-2 to TRBJ2-7; no clear D. This clonotype was obtained from a human donor with acute or convalescent COVID-19. The donor label of this sample is uncertain. Sequenced: peripheral blood. The CDR3 loop is CASSDSSYEQYF. The DNA for the CDR3 is TGCGCCAGCAGTGACAGCTCCTACGAGCAGTACTTC.